This T cell receptor beta chain was retrieved from a study of T-cell reconstitution after alpha-beta-depleted transplantation in children. Germline V gives CDR1 MNHEY, CDR2 SMNVEV (reference sequence). The length of the CDR3 is 13 residues. Trimming removed 6 bases from V and 5 bases from J, with 10 bases in between. Comment on this clonotype: Its target is not known.

Study-wide points: By about two months after transplant, alpha-beta T cells reportedly arose from several hundred graft clones that had expanded. Surviving recipient T cells and thymic progenitors produced the high day-60 TCRbeta diversity seen in some patients. Newly produced T cells mostly accounted for T-cell counts and diversity one year post-transplant.

Preparation of the TCRbeta library involved a method that used unique molecular identifiers. TCRdb analysed the PCR reads with MiXCR anew, one entry per CDR3 protein. The sample holds 490,000 or so distinct CDR3 sequences, 10% to 13% seen once. The specimen was PBMCs, collected before TCRalphabeta/CD19-depleted stem cell transplant. The sequence was obtained from a child between 2 and 9 years old with inherited bone marrow failure, due to receive a stem cell transplant. This chain joins TRBV27 and TRBJ2-2; D is perhaps TRBD2 (5 bases). CDR3 nucleotide sequence: TGTGCCAGCAGCTTTAAGCGGACCGGGGAGCTGTTTTTT. This sequence encodes CASSFKRTGELFF.